These T cell receptor beta chains were read from a single sample in a study of T cells after posttransplantation cyclophosphamide. Using immunoSEQ multiplex PCR, the repertoire was profiled, and TCRdb retains in-frame clones only, with some absent. This repertoire shows roughly 12,000 clones, approximately 90% found once; its top ten account for approximately 3.9%. Sequenced material: PBMCs, taken after allogeneic stem cell transplant with posttransplant cyclophosphamide. The receptors were sampled from a female patient in her 30s who received an allogeneic stem cell transplant from an unrelated donor, was CMV-positive, and had no GVHD. Some T cells may possibly be graft donor cells. CDR3s include the opening cysteine and the closing phenylalanine or tryptophan. The D gene is left open where the match is weak. Size is omitted from some rows. Given values are once, few, many or a class for expanded clones.

v_call: TRBV5-1; d_call: TRBD1; clone_size: .; j_call: TRBJ2-7; cdr3_aa: CASSPIQRQGYEQYF; cdr3_nt: TGCGCCAGCAGCCCCATACAAAGACAGGGTTACGAGCAGTACTTC
v_call: TRBV7-2; d_call: .; clone_size: .; j_call: TRBJ2-7; cdr3_aa: CASSLAGGFEQYF; cdr3_nt: TGTGCCAGCAGCTTAGCGGGCGGGTTCGAGCAGTACTTC
v_call: TRBV18; d_call: .; clone_size: .; j_call: TRBJ1-2; cdr3_aa: CASSPGTFYGYTF; cdr3_nt: TGTGCCAGCTCCCCCGGGACTTTCTATGGCTACACCTTC
v_call: TRBV7-9; d_call: .; clone_size: .; j_call: TRBJ2-7; cdr3_aa: CASSQTGTSYEQYF; cdr3_nt: TGTGCCAGCAGCCAGACAGGAACCTCCTACGAGCAGTACTTC
v_call: TRBV13; d_call: TRBD1; clone_size: .; j_call: TRBJ2-7; cdr3_aa: CASSLAPPRQGTSYEQYF; cdr3_nt: TGTGCCAGCAGCTTAGCCCCACCCCGACAGGGGACCTCCTACGAGCAGTACTTC
v_call: TRBV9; d_call: TRBD1; clone_size: .; j_call: TRBJ1-3; cdr3_aa: CASSVGWDRGFSGNTIYF; cdr3_nt: TGTGCCAGCAGCGTAGGGTGGGACAGGGGTTTCTCTGGAAACACCATATATTTT
v_call: TRBV19; d_call: TRBD2; clone_size: .; j_call: TRBJ2-7; cdr3_aa: CASSMPGVSGRVGEQYF; cdr3_nt: TGTGCCAGTAGTATGCCTGGGGTTAGCGGGAGAGTAGGAGAGCAGTACTTC
v_call: TRBV19; d_call: TRBD1; clone_size: .; j_call: TRBJ2-5; cdr3_aa: CASRRGQAKLYHQETQYF; cdr3_nt: TGTGCCAGTAGGCGGGGACAGGCTAAGCTTTACCACCAAGAGACCCAGTACTTC
v_call: TRBV18; d_call: TRBD1; clone_size: .; j_call: TRBJ2-1; cdr3_aa: CASSRKTGTGLSVVSYNEQFF; cdr3_nt: TGTGCCAGCTCACGGAAAACCGGGACAGGGCTTTCGGTAGTCTCCTACAATGAGCAGTTCTTC
v_call: TRBV29-1; d_call: .; clone_size: .; j_call: TRBJ2-1; cdr3_aa: CSVELGGNEQFF; cdr3_nt: TGCAGCGTTGAATTAGGGGGCAATGAGCAGTTCTTC
v_call: TRBV18; d_call: .; clone_size: .; j_call: TRBJ1-1; cdr3_aa: CASSPGNPTTGTEAFF; cdr3_nt: TGTGCCAGCTCACCGGGGAACCCCACCACAGGGACTGAAGCTTTCTTT
v_call: TRBV6-4; d_call: TRBD2; clone_size: .; j_call: TRBJ2-3; cdr3_aa: CASSEMAGGTDTQYF; cdr3_nt: TGTGCCAGCAGTGAAATGGCGGGGGGTACAGATACGCAGTATTTT
v_call: TRBV6-5; d_call: .; clone_size: .; j_call: TRBJ1-5; cdr3_aa: CASMPGPSNQPQHF; cdr3_nt: TGTGCCAGCATGCCAGGGCCCAGCAATCAGCCCCAGCATTTT
v_call: TRBV28; d_call: TRBD2; clone_size: .; j_call: TRBJ2-7; cdr3_aa: CASSLGTSGRTSYEQYF; cdr3_nt: TGTGCCAGCAGTTTAGGGACTAGCGGGAGGACCTCCTACGAGCAGTACTTC
v_call: TRBV5-1; d_call: .; clone_size: .; j_call: TRBJ2-1; cdr3_aa: CASSLDSEQFF; cdr3_nt: TGCGCCAGCAGCTTGGACAGCGAGCAGTTCTTC
v_call: TRBV7-9; d_call: .; clone_size: .; j_call: TRBJ2-1; cdr3_aa: CASSSQVSGSPYNEQFF; cdr3_nt: TGTGCCAGCAGCTCTCAGGTTAGCGGTAGCCCCTACAATGAGCAGTTCTTC
v_call: TRBV10-2; d_call: TRBD1; clone_size: few; j_call: TRBJ1-4; cdr3_aa: CASRQGATNEKLFF; cdr3_nt: TGCGCCAGCAGACAGGGGGCAACTAATGAAAAACTGTTTTTT
v_call: TRBV6-5; d_call: TRBD1; clone_size: .; j_call: TRBJ1-2; cdr3_aa: CASGGTGANYGYTF; cdr3_nt: TGTGCCAGCGGGGGGACAGGAGCTAACTATGGCTACACCTTC
v_call: TRBV5-4; d_call: .; clone_size: once; j_call: TRBJ1-1; cdr3_aa: CASSLGSWGENTEAFF; cdr3_nt: TGTGCCAGCAGCTTAGGGTCTTGGGGGGAGAACACTGAAGCTTTCTTT
v_call: TRBV7-9; d_call: .; clone_size: .; j_call: TRBJ2-7; cdr3_aa: CASSLARKGGDEQYF; cdr3_nt: TGTGCCAGCAGCTTAGCGCGCAAAGGGGGTGACGAGCAGTACTTC
v_call: TRBV5-1; d_call: TRBD2; clone_size: .; j_call: TRBJ2-1; cdr3_aa: CASSLEVAGAYNEQFF; cdr3_nt: TGCGCCAGCAGCTTAGAGGTAGCGGGGGCCTACAATGAGCAGTTCTTC
v_call: TRBV6-5; d_call: .; clone_size: .; j_call: TRBJ2-5; cdr3_aa: CASSQTSWETQYF; cdr3_nt: TGTGCCAGCAGCCAGACTAGTTGGGAGACCCAGTACTTC
v_call: TRBV11-2; d_call: TRBD2; clone_size: .; j_call: TRBJ2-1; cdr3_aa: CASSSTWPLAADNEQFF; cdr3_nt: TGTGCCAGCAGCTCCACCTGGCCACTAGCGGCCGACAATGAGCAGTTCTTC
v_call: TRBV7-6; d_call: .; clone_size: .; j_call: TRBJ2-7; cdr3_aa: CASSLAPGKTYSYEQYF; cdr3_nt: TGTGCCAGCAGCTTAGCTCCCGGGAAAACATACTCCTACGAGCAGTACTTC
v_call: TRBV15; d_call: .; clone_size: .; j_call: TRBJ1-2; cdr3_aa: CATSREGVVSNYGYTF; cdr3_nt: TGTGCCACCAGCAGAGAGGGAGTGGTCTCTAACTATGGCTACACCTTC
v_call: TRBV7-2; d_call: TRBD1; clone_size: .; j_call: TRBJ1-3; cdr3_aa: CASSYLGTPGQGNTIYF; cdr3_nt: TGTGCCAGCAGCTATTTAGGTACCCCGGGACAGGGAAACACCATATATTTT
v_call: TRBV28; d_call: .; clone_size: .; j_call: TRBJ2-2; cdr3_aa: CASSGLQGPPGELFF; cdr3_nt: TGTGCCAGCAGTGGCCTACAGGGTCCCCCCGGGGAGCTGTTTTTT
v_call: TRBV4-1; d_call: .; clone_size: .; j_call: TRBJ2-1; cdr3_aa: CASSQELLVYNEQFF; cdr3_nt: TGCGCCAGCAGCCAAGAGTTACTAGTCTACAATGAGCAGTTCTTC
v_call: TRBV6-5; d_call: TRBD1; clone_size: .; j_call: TRBJ2-7; cdr3_aa: CARGGHRGF; cdr3_nt: TGTGCCAGAGGGGGCCACCGGGGCTTC
v_call: TRBV21-1; d_call: .; clone_size: .; j_call: TRBJ2-3; cdr3_aa: CASSHPSPSGGTDTQYF; cdr3_nt: TGTGCCAGCAGCCATCCTAGCCCGTCGGGAGGCACAGATACGCAGTATTTT
v_call: TRBV9; d_call: .; clone_size: .; j_call: TRBJ2-6; cdr3_aa: CASSVKGGPNSGANVLTF; cdr3_nt: TGTGCCAGCAGCGTAAAGGGGGGGCCTAACTCTGGGGCCAACGTCCTGACTTTC
v_call: TRBV10-2; d_call: TRBD1; clone_size: .; j_call: TRBJ1-2; cdr3_aa: CASSGQGGSNYGYTF; cdr3_nt: TGCGCCAGCAGTGGACAGGGGGGTTCTAACTATGGCTACACCTTC
v_call: TRBV28; d_call: TRBD1; clone_size: .; j_call: TRBJ1-1; cdr3_aa: CASSSRGPGGNTEAFF; cdr3_nt: TGTGCCAGCAGTTCCCGTGGACCAGGGGGAAATACTGAAGCTTTCTTT
v_call: TRBV5-1; d_call: .; clone_size: .; j_call: TRBJ1-3; cdr3_aa: CASSLNSVRNTIYF; cdr3_nt: TGCGCCAGCAGCTTGAACTCGGTGCGAAACACCATATATTTT
v_call: TRBV27; d_call: .; clone_size: .; j_call: TRBJ2-7; cdr3_aa: CASSLREGVPYEQYF; cdr3_nt: TGTGCCAGCAGTTTGAGAGAGGGAGTACCCTACGAGCAGTACTTC
v_call: TRBV18; d_call: .; clone_size: .; j_call: TRBJ2-7; cdr3_aa: CASSRYREGRDEQYF; cdr3_nt: TGTGCCAGCTCACGATACAGGGAAGGTCGGGACGAGCAGTACTTC
v_call: TRBV12-5; d_call: .; clone_size: .; j_call: TRBJ2-5; cdr3_aa: CASGSTGKRETQYF; cdr3_nt: TGTGCTAGTGGTAGCACAGGGAAGAGGGAGACCCAGTACTTC
v_call: TRBV5-4; d_call: .; clone_size: .; j_call: TRBJ2-7; cdr3_aa: CASSLRGARYEQYF; cdr3_nt: TGTGCCAGCAGCTTGCGGGGGGCAAGGTACGAGCAGTACTTC
v_call: TRBV5-1; d_call: .; clone_size: once; j_call: TRBJ2-2; cdr3_aa: CASSLVGTLLRELFF; cdr3_nt: TGCGCCAGCAGCTTGGTGGGCACCCTTCTTAGGGAGCTGTTTTTT
v_call: TRBV18; d_call: .; clone_size: once; j_call: TRBJ1-1; cdr3_aa: CATSTGGPNTEAFF; cdr3_nt: TGTGCAACCTCCACGGGGGGTCCGAACACTGAAGCTTTCTTT
v_call: TRBV18; d_call: TRBD1; clone_size: .; j_call: TRBJ2-2; cdr3_aa: CASSPETGYTGELFF; cdr3_nt: TGTGCCAGCTCACCTGAGACAGGGTACACCGGGGAGCTGTTTTTT
v_call: TRBV10-1; d_call: .; clone_size: .; j_call: TRBJ2-2; cdr3_aa: CASSVSPGLPNTGELLF; cdr3_nt: TGCGCCAGCAGTGTTTCGCCGGGACTGCCGAACACCGGGGAGCTGCTTTTT
v_call: TRBV5-1; d_call: TRBD1; clone_size: .; j_call: TRBJ1-6; cdr3_aa: CASSDSGTGLYSPLHF; cdr3_nt: TGCGCCAGCAGCGACTCCGGGACAGGGCTGTATTCACCCCTCCACTTT
v_call: TRBV5-5; d_call: .; clone_size: few; j_call: TRBJ1-1; cdr3_aa: CASSPGTFNTEAFF; cdr3_nt: TGTGCCAGCAGCCCCGGGACATTCAACACTGAAGCTTTCTTT
v_call: TRBV7-6; d_call: .; clone_size: .; j_call: TRBJ1-3; cdr3_aa: CASSATDSSSGNTIYF; cdr3_nt: TGTGCCAGCAGCGCTACGGACAGCTCTAGCGGAAACACCATATATTTT
v_call: TRBV5-1; d_call: TRBD2; clone_size: few; j_call: TRBJ2-7; cdr3_aa: CASSFKRETYEQYF; cdr3_nt: TGCGCCAGCAGCTTCAAGCGGGAAACCTACGAGCAGTACTTC
v_call: TRBV4-1; d_call: .; clone_size: once; j_call: TRBJ2-5; cdr3_aa: CASSQVNLVVQETQYF; cdr3_nt: TGCGCCAGCAGCCAAGTAAATCTTGTAGTCCAAGAGACCCAGTACTTC
v_call: TRBV28; d_call: TRBD1; clone_size: .; j_call: TRBJ2-7; cdr3_aa: CASSFQGAREQYF; cdr3_nt: TGTGCCAGCAGTTTTCAGGGGGCTCGCGAGCAGTACTTC
v_call: TRBV18; d_call: .; clone_size: .; j_call: TRBJ2-1; cdr3_aa: CASSPESSYNEQFF; cdr3_nt: TGTGCCAGCTCACCAGAGAGCTCCTACAATGAGCAGTTCTTC
v_call: TRBV7-2; d_call: TRBD1; clone_size: .; j_call: TRBJ1-5; cdr3_aa: CASSDRVGQPQHF; cdr3_nt: TGTGCCAGCAGCGACAGGGTAGGGCAGCCCCAGCATTTT
v_call: TRBV29-1; d_call: TRBD1; clone_size: .; j_call: TRBJ2-7; cdr3_aa: CSVGNRGYEQYF; cdr3_nt: TGCAGCGTTGGTAACAGGGGGTACGAGCAGTACTTC
v_call: TRBV6-1; d_call: .; clone_size: .; j_call: TRBJ2-1; cdr3_aa: CASSELARVRNEQFF; cdr3_nt: TGTGCCAGCAGTGAACTAGCAAGAGTCCGCAATGAGCAGTTCTTC
v_call: TRBV6-1; d_call: .; clone_size: .; j_call: TRBJ2-2; cdr3_aa: CASSELAPTNTGELFF; cdr3_nt: TGTGCCAGCAGTGAACTAGCGCCAACGAACACCGGGGAGCTGTTTTTT
v_call: TRBV29-1; d_call: .; clone_size: .; j_call: TRBJ2-7; cdr3_aa: CSVRNSYEQYF; cdr3_nt: TGCAGCGTCAGGAACTCCTACGAGCAGTACTTC
v_call: TRBV19; d_call: .; clone_size: .; j_call: TRBJ2-7; cdr3_aa: CASSQGRAYEQYF; cdr3_nt: TGTGCCAGTAGTCAGGGTAGGGCCTACGAGCAGTACTTC
v_call: TRBV4-1; d_call: TRBD1; clone_size: .; j_call: TRBJ1-5; cdr3_aa: CASSLAGQGGNQPQHF; cdr3_nt: TGCGCCAGCAGCCTAGCTGGACAGGGAGGCAATCAGCCCCAGCATTTT
v_call: TRBV28; d_call: .; clone_size: .; j_call: TRBJ1-1; cdr3_aa: CASSLFREAQAFF; cdr3_nt: TGTGCCAGCAGTTTATTTCGAGAGGCTCAAGCTTTCTTT
v_call: TRBV7-3; d_call: TRBD1; clone_size: .; j_call: TRBJ2-7; cdr3_aa: CASSPLGGQKYEQYF; cdr3_nt: TGTGCCAGCAGCCCATTAGGGGGACAGAAGTACGAGCAGTACTTC
v_call: TRBV28; d_call: TRBD2; clone_size: .; j_call: TRBJ2-7; cdr3_aa: CASSLFPGRVSFKTYEQYF; cdr3_nt: TGTGCCAGCAGTTTATTCCCAGGGAGGGTTTCCTTTAAAACCTACGAGCAGTACTTC
v_call: TRBV5-1; d_call: .; clone_size: .; j_call: TRBJ2-7; cdr3_aa: CASRTQTGGTGEQYF; cdr3_nt: TGCGCCAGCAGAACCCAGACAGGCGGAACCGGCGAGCAGTACTTC